This TCR beta chain was retrieved from a study of blood T cell repertoires in COVID-19. Study in general: The samples span acute and convalescent COVID-19 from the United States, Italy and Spain.

Assignments of participants to cohorts depended upon their own reported clinical history. In the 2 weeks before study entry, exposed participants met a COVID-19 case, which was PCR-confirmed or clinician-diagnosed. This clone was recorded once. The CDR3 runs 17 residues. The V gene lost 7 bases and the J gene lost 0 bases, with 16 bases spanning the gap. Germline V CDR1 and CDR2: MNHEY, SMNVEV (reference sequence). Clones were sequenced by immunoSEQ multiplex PCR, and TCRdb holds only the in-frame ones, with some missing. The table lists about 350,000 clones, more than 70% of them singletons, with around 0.92% in the top ten.

The receptor was derived from a woman aged 25 to 45 who had been exposed to COVID-19. The chain recombines TRBV27 with TRBJ1-6; D unclear. Material for sequencing was PBMCs or T cells enriched from blood (not recorded which). The CDR3 DNA sequence: TGTGCCAGCAACCTCCCCGGGAACCACTCCTATAATTCACCCCTCCACTTT. Protein: CASNLPGNHSYNSPLHF.